This TCR beta chain came from a study of a mutant IDH1 vaccine in newly diagnosed glioma. Across the study: Treatment recipients were approximately 60% male and around 40% female, and their mean age was around 40 years. Broader study findings: Patients showed vaccine-induced immune responses at a rate of roughly 93%. Changes to the top peripheral T cell clonotypes appeared unrelated to pseudoprogression.

As concerns this clone: As yet, its antigen is unknown. A junction end diverges from the germline sequence, so it may reflect a read error. Other DNA sequences from this sample encode an identical CDR3 as well.

This sample's time point: week 23, last vaccination. Every vaccine dose comprised 300 ug of mutant IDH1 20-mer peptide plus topical imiquimod. There are 15 residues in the CDR3. Germline values: CDR1 SGHTA, CDR2 FQGNSA. Assay: immunoSEQ multiplex PCR; the TCRdb copy retains only in-frame clones and omits some. The data show roughly 76,000 clones, roughly 85% seen once. This sequence was found in a man younger than 40 with glioma. Some clones in this sample may be carry-over from other donors' samples. V usage is TRBV7-2 and J usage is TRBJ1-2, with D perhaps matching TRBD1 (6 bases). The sample was PBMCs, taken from a glioma patient whose treatment included an IDH1 peptide vaccine. CDR3 DNA sequence: TGCGCCAGCAGCTTATCCCAGGGGACTAACTATGGCTACACCTTC. Amino acids: CASSLSQGTNYGYTF.